Listed below are T cell receptor beta chains from one sample, sequenced in a study of blood T cell repertoires in COVID-19. Profiled with immunoSEQ multiplex PCR; TCRdb holds only in-frame clones, not every one. Among under 45,000 clones listed, roughly 90% were seen once. The sequencing input was peripheral blood. These receptor sequences come from a human donor in a cohort sampled during active COVID-19. The CDR3 runs from the conserved cysteine through the conserved F or W. The order of the fields is clone size, V gene, J gene, D gene, CDR3 DNA, CDR3 protein. The D gene is left open where the match is weak. For some rows the clone size is stated as once, few or many, or as a class when expanded; others skip it.

>-|TRBV5-1|TRBJ2-6|-
TGCGCCAGCAGCTCTGACAGGTTCTCTGGGGCCAACGTCCTGACTTTC
CASSSDRFSGANVLTF
>-|TRBV4-3|TRBJ2-7|TRBD1
TGCGCCAGCAGCCATCTCCGGGACAGTCCCTACGAGCAGTACTTC
CASSHLRDSPYEQYF
>-|TRBV10-3|TRBJ2-7|-
TGCGCCATCTCCGAAAGGCTAGGCGAGCAGTACTTC
CAISERLGEQYF
>-|TRBV11-2|TRBJ2-7|TRBD2
TGTGCCAGCAGCTTTAGCGGGGGGGCAACCTACGAGCAGTACTTC
CASSFSGGATYEQYF
>-|TRBV10-1|TRBJ2-7|TRBD2
TGCGCCAGCAGTGGAGGAGCGGGGGGCTCCTACGAGCAGTACTTC
CASSGGAGGSYEQYF
>-|TRBV2|TRBJ2-1|TRBD2
TGTGCCAGCAAGGAGACGGGGGGATCATACAATGAGCAGTTCTTC
CASKETGGSYNEQFF
>-|TRBV19|TRBJ2-7|TRBD1
TGTGCCAGTAGTCGGGACAGCGCCTACGAGCAGTACTTC
CASSRDSAYEQYF
>-|TRBV15|TRBJ1-5|-
TGTGCCACCAGCAGGGCCTCCCGGACAGACCATAGCAATCAGCCCCAGCATTTT
CATSRASRTDHSNQPQHF
>-|TRBV7-8|TRBJ2-7|-
TGTGCCAGCAGCTTACTCAGGACAGTCTACGAGCAGTACTTC
CASSLLRTVYEQYF
>-|TRBV18|TRBJ1-1|TRBD1
TGTGCCAGCTCACCATTACCGGTAACAGGGGCCGCTGAAGCTTTCTTT
CASSPLPVTGAAEAFF
>once|TRBV21-1|TRBJ2-1|-
TGTGCCAGCAAAGGGGAGCGGGGGCGCTCCTACAATGAGCAGTTCTTC
CASKGERGRSYNEQFF
>-|TRBV29-1|TRBJ2-7|TRBD2
TGCAGCGCCGAAGGCTCGATCGGGGGGGTTCACGAGCAGTACTTC
CSAEGSIGGVHEQYF
>few|TRBV11-2|TRBJ1-1|-
TGTGCCAGCAGCCCAATCCTCCGTCCCGCGGGGGCTTTCTTT
CASSPILRPAGAFF
>-|TRBV18|TRBJ1-4|-
TGTGCCAGCTCAGAGAATGAAAAACTGTTTTTT
CASSENEKLFF
>-|TRBV29-1|TRBJ2-7|TRBD1
TGCAGCGTTGAAGATCTTAGTGGGGACAGAGCCTACGAGCAGTACTTC
CSVEDLSGDRAYEQYF
>-|TRBV6-2/TRBV6-3|TRBJ2-3|-
TGTGCCAGCAGTTACTCGACTCTCACAGATACGCAGTATTTT
CASSYSTLTDTQYF
>-|TRBV6-2/TRBV6-3|TRBJ1-1|-
TGTGCCAGCAGTTCGTGGCAGGCGAACACTGAAGCTTTCTTT
CASSSWQANTEAFF
>-|TRBV11-2|TRBJ1-5|-
TGTGCCAGCACCCGGACGGGGAATAGCAATCAGCCCCAGCATTTT
CASTRTGNSNQPQHF
>-|TRBV3-1/TRBV3-2|TRBJ1-4|-
TGTGCCAGCAGCCAAGGACCGGGCCGGGGTGAAAAACTGTTTTTT
CASSQGPGRGEKLFF
>-|TRBV6-1|TRBJ1-2|TRBD1
TGTGCCAGCAGTGACCCCGGGACAGCTAACTATGGCTACACCTTC
CASSDPGTANYGYTF
>-|TRBV6-2/TRBV6-3|TRBJ1-1|TRBD1
TGTGCCAGCAGTTACTCTTTGGACAGGGGGAACACTGAAGCTTTCTTT
CASSYSLDRGNTEAFF
>-|TRBV5-1|TRBJ2-5|TRBD1
TGCGCCAGCAGCCAGGACAGGGTTGAGACCCAGTACTTC
CASSQDRVETQYF
>-|TRBV29-1|TRBJ1-1|TRBD1
TGCAGCGTTGTAATGGATCTAGGGGGCGAAGCTTTCTTT
CSVVMDLGGEAFF
>-|TRBV18|TRBJ1-1|-
TGTGCCAGCTCACGATTGGGGGGAAGCACTGAAGCTTTCTTT
CASSRLGGSTEAFF
>-|TRBV29-1|TRBJ1-1|-
TGCAGCGTATACAAGAACACTGAAGCTTTCTTT
CSVYKNTEAFF
>-|TRBV28|TRBJ1-5|-
TGTGCCAGCAGACCCCGTCTTTCAAGAGGTCATCAGCCCCAGCATTTT
CASRPRLSRGHQPQHF
>-|TRBV7-2|TRBJ2-1|TRBD2
TGTGCCACCTCCTTAGGGACTACCCGTCGATACAATGAGCAGTTCTTC
CATSLGTTRRYNEQFF
>-|TRBV3-1/TRBV3-2|TRBJ1-3|-
TGTGCCAGCAGCCAGGCGCCAGGACAGAGTAGAAACACCATATATTTT
CASSQAPGQSRNTIYF
>-|TRBV6-6|TRBJ2-7|TRBD1
TGTGCCAGCAGTTACTGGGACAGTTCCTACGAGCAGTACTTC
CASSYWDSSYEQYF
>-|TRBV27|TRBJ1-2|TRBD1
TGTGCCAGCAGACCCTTACAGGGGATCATCTTTGGCTACACCTTC
CASRPLQGIIFGYTF
>-|TRBV6-1|TRBJ1-6|-
TGTGCCAGCAGTGAAGGCAGGCAGCCCCGCTCACCCCTCCACTTT
CASSEGRQPRSPLHF
>-|TRBV4-3|TRBJ1-5|-
TGCGCCAGCAGCCAAGGAGGGCAGAGCAATCAGCCCCAGCATTTT
CASSQGGQSNQPQHF
>once|TRBV27|TRBJ1-2|-
TGTGCCAGCAGTGCAACTTACGGGGGGGGATGGAACTATGGCTACACCTTC
CASSATYGGGWNYGYTF
>-|TRBV5-1|TRBJ1-1|TRBD1
TGCGCCAGTAACAGGGGGCCCTCTTCGACTGAAGCTTTCTTT
CASNRGPSSTEAFF
>-|TRBV7-2|TRBJ2-7|-
TGTGCCAGCAGCTTAGCTCCGGGACAACCATACGAGCAGTACTTC
CASSLAPGQPYEQYF
>-|TRBV11-2|TRBJ2-7|TRBD1
TGTGCCAGCAGCGTGTACAGGGGGCCCTACGAGCAGTACTTC
CASSVYRGPYEQYF
>-|TRBV6-6|TRBJ2-7|TRBD2
TGTGCCAGCAGAGAACACGGCGGGGGAGCCTACGAGCAGTACTTC
CASREHGGGAYEQYF
>few|TRBV6-5|TRBJ1-5|-
TGTGCCAGCAGTTCCCCGCGGGACAATCAGCCCCAGCATTTT
CASSSPRDNQPQHF
>once|TRBV5-6|TRBJ1-5|-
TGTGCCAGCAGCTTGGCGGGGGGGCCCCAGCATTTT
CASSLAGGPQHF
>-|TRBV6-6|TRBJ1-1|-
TGTGCCAGCAGGTGGGACTTGAACACTGAAGCTTTCTTT
CASRWDLNTEAFF
>-|TRBV7-2|TRBJ1-5|-
TGTGCCAGCAGCTTAGGCTTCTTGGAGGGGAATCAGCCCCAGCATTTT
CASSLGFLEGNQPQHF
>-|TRBV10-3|TRBJ2-7|TRBD1
TGTGCCATCAGTACGGGACAGGAAACCTACGAGCAGTACTTC
CAISTGQETYEQYF
>-|TRBV7-2|TRBJ1-3|-
TGTGCCAGCAGTTCAACAGCGGGGGTCGGAAACACCATATATTTT
CASSSTAGVGNTIYF
>few|TRBV5-6|TRBJ1-6|-
TGTGCCAGCAGCTTGGGGCCCCAAAGGGGTAATTCACCCCTCCACTTT
CASSLGPQRGNSPLHF
>-|TRBV7-2|TRBJ1-6|TRBD1
TGTGCCAGCAGCACCCTCCCTCGGACAGGTTATAATTCACCCCTCCACTTT
CASSTLPRTGYNSPLHF
>-|TRBV7-2|TRBJ1-2|-
TGTGCCAGCAGCTTAGAGGCAGGGGTTTACTATGGCTACACCTTC
CASSLEAGVYYGYTF